The present entry profiles one TCR beta chain with its context. As yet, its antigen is unknown. One junction end disagrees with the germline gene, perhaps due to a read error. The study ran its PCR with 60 Vbeta and 13 Jbeta primers. Here immunoSEQ multiplex PCR was the method, and the copy in TCRdb shows in-frame clones only, minus some. The sample yields under 200,000 clones, 75% to 80% seen once. The CDR3 length is 13 residues. The V gene's germline CDR1 is SEHNR and CDR2 FQNEAQ (reference sequence). The source of the sample is a study of cytomegalovirus exposure and HLA in healthy donors. Study-level findings and limits: HLA restriction was apparent for most CMV-associated TCR beta chains in a later analysis. HLA allele associations emerged for roughly 16,000 TCR beta sequences in a later analysis, at 0.05 false discovery rate.

This chain links TRBV7-9 with TRBJ2-5, with TRBD1 as a possible D gene (6 bases). The clonotype was recovered from a woman in her forties in good health and CMV-seropositive. Sequencing input: PBMCs. The CDR3 loop is CSSSLVGGETQYF. CDR3 DNA sequence: TGTTCCAGCAGCTTAGTAGGGGGAGAGACCCAGTACTTC. Full variable domain (rest looked up from reference TRBV7-9 and TRBJ2-5): DTGVSQNPRHKITKRGQNVTFRCDPISEHNRLYWYRQTLGQGPEFLTYFQNEAQLEKSRLLSDRFSAERPKGSFSTLEIQRTEQGDSAMYLCSSSLVGGETQYFGPGTRLLVL.